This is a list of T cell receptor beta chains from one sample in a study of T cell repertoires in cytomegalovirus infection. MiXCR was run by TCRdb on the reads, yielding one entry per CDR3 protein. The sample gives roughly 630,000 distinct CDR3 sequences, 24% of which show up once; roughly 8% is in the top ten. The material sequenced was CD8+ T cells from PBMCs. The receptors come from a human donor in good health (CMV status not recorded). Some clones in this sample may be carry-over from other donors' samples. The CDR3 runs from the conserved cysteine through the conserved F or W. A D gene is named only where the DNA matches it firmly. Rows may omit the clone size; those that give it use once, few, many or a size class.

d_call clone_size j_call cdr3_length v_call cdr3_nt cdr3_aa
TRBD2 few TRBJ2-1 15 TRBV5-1 TGCGCCAGCAGCCCCCAAAGCGGGGGTTACAATGAGCAGTTCTTC CASSPQSGGYNEQFF
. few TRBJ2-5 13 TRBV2 TGTGCCAGCAGTGCGGAGCCCGTGGAGACCCAGTACTTC CASSAEPVETQYF
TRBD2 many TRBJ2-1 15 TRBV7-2 TGTGCCAGCAGCTTAGCGGTAGCGGGGGGTAATGAGCAGTTCTTC CASSLAVAGGNEQFF
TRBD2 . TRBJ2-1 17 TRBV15 TGTGCCACCAGCAGAGACCCGGGACTAGCGGGTTACAATGAGCAGTTCTTC CATSRDPGLAGYNEQFF
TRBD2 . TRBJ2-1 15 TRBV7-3 TGTGCCAGCAGCTTGCCTCAGCGGGGGGCCCATGAGCAGTTCTTC CASSLPQRGAHEQFF
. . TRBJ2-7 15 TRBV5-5 TGTGCCAACAGCTGGGTAGGGGGACCCAACTACGAGCAGTACTTC CANSWVGGPNYEQYF
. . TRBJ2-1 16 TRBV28 TGTGCCAGCAGTTTAGAGGCAGACCTCTCCTACAATGAGCAGTTCTTC CASSLEADLSYNEQFF
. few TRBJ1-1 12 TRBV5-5 TGTGCCAGCAGCTCTGACAGAACTGAAGCTTTCTTT CASSSDRTEAFF
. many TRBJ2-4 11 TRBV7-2 TGTGCCAGCAGCTCAGACCATATTCAGTACTTC CASSSDHIQYF
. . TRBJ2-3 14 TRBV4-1 TGCGCCAGCAGCCGAGGGCCGGGGACAGATACGCAGTATTTT CASSRGPGTDTQYF
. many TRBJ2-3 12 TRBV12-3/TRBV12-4 TGTGCCAGCAAACCCAGGGGCGATACGCAGTATTTT CASKPRGDTQYF
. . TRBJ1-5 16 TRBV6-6 TGTGCCACACACCTTGGGGGCGCGAAGAGCAATCAGCCCCAGCATTTT CATHLGGAKSNQPQHF
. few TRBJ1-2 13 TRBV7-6 TGTGCCAGCAGCTCGGCCCCAGTGGATGGCTACACCTTC CASSSAPVDGYTF
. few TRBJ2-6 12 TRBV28 TGTGCCAGCTCCCCTGAGGCCAACGTCCTGACTTTC CASSPEANVLTF
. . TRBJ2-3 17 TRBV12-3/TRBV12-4 TGTGCCAGCAGTTTTCCCGAACTGACGGAGAACACAGATACGCAGTATTTT CASSFPELTENTDTQYF
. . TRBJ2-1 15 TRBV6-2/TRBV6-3 TGTGCCAGCAGTCCAATCGTGAGCTCCTACAATGAGCAGTTCTTC CASSPIVSSYNEQFF
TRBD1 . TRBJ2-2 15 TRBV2 TGTGCCAGCAGTGAGGGGACAGGGGGATTCGGGGAGCTGTTTTTT CASSEGTGGFGELFF
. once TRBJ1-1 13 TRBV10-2 TGCGCCAGCAGTGAGTCCCGGCGGAGTGAAGCTTTCTTT CASSESRRSEAFF
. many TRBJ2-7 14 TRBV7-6 TGTGCCAGCAGCCCGAAGGGGGAACAGGACGAGCAGTACTTC CASSPKGEQDEQYF
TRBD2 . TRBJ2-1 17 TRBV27 TGTGCCAGCAGTCCCCTTGCTAGCGGGGGAGCCTACAATGAGCAGTTCTTC CASSPLASGGAYNEQFF
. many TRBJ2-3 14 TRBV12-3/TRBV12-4 TGTGCCAGCAGTTTAGGCTTCCCCACAGATACGCAGTATTTT CASSLGFPTDTQYF
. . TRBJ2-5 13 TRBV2 TGTGCCAGCAGTTGGACACGGCGGGAGACCCAGTACTTC CASSWTRRETQYF
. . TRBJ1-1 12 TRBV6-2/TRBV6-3 TGTGCCAGCACCCTTGGGAACGGTGAAGCTTTCTTT CASTLGNGEAFF
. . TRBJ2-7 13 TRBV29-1 TGCAGCGTTAAAGCTACAGGGTCCTACGAGCAGTACTTC CSVKATGSYEQYF
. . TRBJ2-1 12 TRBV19 TGTGCCAGTAGTATAGACAGTTTTGAGCAGTTCTTC CASSIDSFEQFF
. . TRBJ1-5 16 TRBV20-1 TGCAGTGCTAGAGATCAGGAGGGGTCGGGCAATCAGCCCCAGCATTTT CSARDQEGSGNQPQHF
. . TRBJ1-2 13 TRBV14 TGTGCCAGCAGCCAAGTCCTCGCCGATGGCTACACCTTC CASSQVLADGYTF
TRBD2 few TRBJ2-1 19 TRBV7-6 TGTGCCAGCAGCTTCGGGACTAGCGGGGGGCCGGGTGACTACAATGAGCAGTTCTTC CASSFGTSGGPGDYNEQFF
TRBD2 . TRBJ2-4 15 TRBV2 TGTGCCAGTGGGGAGCGGGGTTTAGCCAAAAACATTCAGTACTTC CASGERGLAKNIQYF
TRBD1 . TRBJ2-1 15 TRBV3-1 TGTGCCAGCAGATGGACAGGGGACCCTTACAATGAGCAGTTCTTC CASRWTGDPYNEQFF
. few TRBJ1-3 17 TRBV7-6 TGTGCCAGCAGCTTAGCTCGGCTTCAATCGATGGGGAACACCATATATTTT CASSLARLQSMGNTIYF
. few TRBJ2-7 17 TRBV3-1 TGTGCCAGCAGCCAAGTTGTGGGGGTGGAGTTTGTCCACGAGCAGTACTTC CASSQVVGVEFVHEQYF
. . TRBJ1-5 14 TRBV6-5 TGTGCCAGCAGTTACGGGGAGACCCATCAGCCCCAGCATTTT CASSYGETHQPQHF
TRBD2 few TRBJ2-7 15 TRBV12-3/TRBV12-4 TGTGCCAGCACCATGGGACTAGCGGGGTTCAGCGAGCAGTACTTC CASTMGLAGFSEQYF
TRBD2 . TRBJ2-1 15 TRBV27 TGTGCCAGCAGTCCACGGGGACTAGGAGGGAATGAGCAGTTCTTC CASSPRGLGGNEQFF
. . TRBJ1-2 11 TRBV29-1 TGCAGCGTGGTCGACAGGAATGGCTACACCTTC CSVVDRNGYTF
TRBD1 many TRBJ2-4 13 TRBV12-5 TGTGCTAGCGGCCAATGGGACAGTAACATTCAGTACTTC CASGQWDSNIQYF
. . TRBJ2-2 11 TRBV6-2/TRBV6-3 TGTGCCACCCAGGAGGTCGGGGAGCTGTTTTTT CATQEVGELFF
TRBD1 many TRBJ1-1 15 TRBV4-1 TGCGCCAGCAGCCATCCCGGGACAGGGAACACTGAAGCTTTCTTT CASSHPGTGNTEAFF
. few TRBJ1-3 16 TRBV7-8 TGTGCCAGCAGCTTAAACTTTGAGTTCGTTGGAAACACCATATATTTT CASSLNFEFVGNTIYF
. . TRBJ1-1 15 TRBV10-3 TGTGCCATCAGTGAGTCGATCCTGGAGAACACTGAAGCTTTCTTT CAISESILENTEAFF
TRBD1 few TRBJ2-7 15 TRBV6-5 TGTGCCAGCAGTTACTCTGGGACAGGGCGTACTGGGCAGTACTTC CASSYSGTGRTGQYF
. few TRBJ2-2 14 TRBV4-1 TGCGCCAGCAGCCAGGGTGGCGGCACCGGGGAGCTGTTTTTT CASSQGGGTGELFF
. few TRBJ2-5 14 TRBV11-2 TGTGCCAGCAGCTTAAACTTGGCGGGGGAGACCCAGTACTTC CASSLNLAGETQYF
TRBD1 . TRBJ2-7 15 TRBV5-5 TGTGCCAGCAGCTTGGAGGGACAGGGACTGGACGAGCAGTACTTC CASSLEGQGLDEQYF
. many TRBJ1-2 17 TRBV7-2 TGTGCCAGCAGCTTATGGATCGTCAACAGTTCCAACTATGGCTACACCTTC CASSLWIVNSSNYGYTF
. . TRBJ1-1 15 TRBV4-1 TGCGCCAGCAGCCAAGATCCCGGGACATTAACTGAAGCTTTCTTT CASSQDPGTLTEAFF
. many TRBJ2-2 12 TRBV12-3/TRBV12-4 TGTGCCAGCAGCCGAGGAGGACGGGAGCTGTTTTTT CASSRGGRELFF
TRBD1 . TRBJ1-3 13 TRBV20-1 TGCAGTTGGTCAGGACAGGACAGAAACACCATATATTTT CSWSGQDRNTIYF
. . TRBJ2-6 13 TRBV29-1 TGCAGCGTTGTGGCAGCTGGGGCCAACGTCCTGACTTTC CSVVAAGANVLTF
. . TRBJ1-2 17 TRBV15 TGTGCCACCAGCAGAGATATGGGAACACCAGCTAACTATGGCTACACCTTC CATSRDMGTPANYGYTF
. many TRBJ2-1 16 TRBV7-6 TGTGCCAGCAGCGATGATGAGGGGGGTTACTACAATGAGCAGTTCTTC CASSDDEGGYYNEQFF
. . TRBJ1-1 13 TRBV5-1 TGCGCCAGCAGCTTGGAGGGGCGGCCTGAAGCTTTCTTT CASSLEGRPEAFF
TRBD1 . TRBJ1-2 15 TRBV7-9 TGTGCCAGCAGCTTCGGACAGGGGGCGACCGATGGCTACACCTTC CASSFGQGATDGYTF
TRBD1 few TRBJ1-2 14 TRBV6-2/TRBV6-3 TGTGCCAGCAGCCCCGGACAGGACCCCTATGGCTACACCTTC CASSPGQDPYGYTF
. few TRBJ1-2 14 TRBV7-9 TGTGCCAGCAGCCCCCCGGACAGACTATATGGCTACACCTTC CASSPPDRLYGYTF
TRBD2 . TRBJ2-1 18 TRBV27 TGTGCCAGCAGTTACGGGACTAGCGGGGGGGCCCTAGATACTGAGCAGTTCTTC CASSYGTSGGALDTEQFF
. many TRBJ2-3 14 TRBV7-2 TGTGCCAGCAGCCCCGGGGCGAGCGGAGATACGCAGTATTTT CASSPGASGDTQYF
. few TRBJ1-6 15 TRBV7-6 TGTGCCAGCAGCCGATCGGACACTCTAAATTCACCCCTCCACTTT CASSRSDTLNSPLHF